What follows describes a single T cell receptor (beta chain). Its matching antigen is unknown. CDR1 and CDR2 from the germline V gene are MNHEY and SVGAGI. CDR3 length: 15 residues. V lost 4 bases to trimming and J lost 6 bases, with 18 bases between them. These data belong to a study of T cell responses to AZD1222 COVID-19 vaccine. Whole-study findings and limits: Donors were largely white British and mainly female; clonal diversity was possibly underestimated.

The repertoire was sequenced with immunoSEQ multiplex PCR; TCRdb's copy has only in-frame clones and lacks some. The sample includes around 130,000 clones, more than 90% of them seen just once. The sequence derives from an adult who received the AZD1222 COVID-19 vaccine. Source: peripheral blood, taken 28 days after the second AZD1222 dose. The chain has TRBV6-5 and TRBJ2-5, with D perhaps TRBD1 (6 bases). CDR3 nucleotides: TGTGCCAGCAGTTTCAACCTCAGGGGCATGAAGACCCAGTACTTC. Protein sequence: CASSFNLRGMKTQYF.